This TCR beta chain was identified during a study of cytomegalovirus exposure and HLA in healthy donors. Trimming pared 6 bases from V and 0 bases from J, leaving 9 bases between. Looked up from germline, CDR1 is MNHNS and CDR2 is SASEGT. The CDR3 length is 14 residues. PCR employed 60 Vbeta and 13 Jbeta primers. Data came from immunoSEQ multiplex PCR; TCRdb stores just in-frame clones and leaves some out. The sample has 150,000 to 200,000 clones; about three quarters are singletons. The V gene is TRBV6-1, the J gene TRBJ2-1; D call uncertain. Sequencing was done on a sample of PBMCs. This clonotype originated in a man between 18 and 35 years old in good health and CMV-seronegative. CDR3 sequence reads: CASSELSSYNEQFF. The CDR3 region has the DNA TGTGCCAGCAGCGAGCTTAGCTCCTACAATGAGCAGTTCTTC.